Listed here are 15 T cell receptor beta chains from one sample, sequenced in a study of spatial heterogeneity in lung cancer. TCRdb re-analysed the 5' RACE reads in MiXCR, keeping a single row per CDR3 protein. The profile shows 4,200 or so distinct CDR3 sequences, approximately 9% of them singletons. Time point here: sample taken at primary tumor resection. This specimen consisted of normal lung tissue next to the tumor, obtained at surgery. The receptors come from a female donor with early-stage non-small cell lung cancer.

This clonotype is termed medium-sized. This chain uses TRBV2 with TRBJ2-1; D may be TRBD2 (6 bases). CDR1 SNHLY and CDR2 FYNNEI come from the germline V gene. Trimming pared 3 bases from V and 7 bases from J, leaving 19 bases between. The CDR3 contains 16 residues. CDR3 nucleotides: TGTGCCAGCAGTGAGGGGATAGAGGAGGGGAGAAATGAGCAGTTCTTC. It yields the protein CASSEGIEEGRNEQFF.

The chain joins TRBV6-1 to TRBJ2-5, with TRBD2 matching over 12 bases. Trimming at V came to 7 bases and at J to 5 bases, leaving 8 bases not matched to a gene. This CDR3 contains 15 residues. CDR1 is MNHNS and CDR2 is SASEGT in the germline V gene. The CDR3 DNA follows: TGTGCCAGCAATCTAGCGGGAGGGCCATATGAGACCCAGTACTTC. Its translation is CASNLAGGPYETQYF.

This clonotype appeared many times. The genes are TRBV9 and TRBJ2-3; possible D gene TRBD1, 7 bases. Germline lookup yields CDR1 SGDLS and CDR2 YYNGEE. The CDR3 loop spans 14 amino acids. V shed 2 bases and J shed 5 bases, with 12 bases lying between them. The CDR3 is CASSVGGGGDTQYF. The DNA of the CDR3 is TGTGCCAGCAGCGTCGGAGGGGGCGGAGATACGCAGTATTTT.

By share, this clonotype counts as medium-sized. The rearrangement uses TRBV29-1 and TRBJ1-5; 7 nucleotides line up with TRBD1. Germline V gene sequence: CDR1 SQVTM, CDR2 ANQGSEA. CDR3 size: 14 residues. The V segment lost 4 bases and the J segment 7 bases; nucleotides outside the gene matches: 10. The chain's CDR3 is CSVVGVQGEQPQHF. The CDR3 coding sequence is TGCAGCGTTGTGGGGGTTCAGGGGGAGCAGCCCCAGCATTTT. Full variable domain (missing parts from reference TRBV29-1 and TRBJ1-5): SAVISQKPSRDICQRGTSLTIQCQVDSQVTMMFWYRQQPGQSLTLIATANQGSEATYESGFVIDKFPISRPNLTFSTLTVSNMSPEDSSIYLCSVVGVQGEQPQHFGDGTRLSIL.

By its share, this clonotype is medium-sized. The J gene is TRBJ2-1, the V gene TRBV6-5, with D uncertain. The CDR3 extends over 14 amino acids. V lost 6 bases and J lost 0, with 9 bases in between. Germline V gene lookup returns CDR1 MNHEY and CDR2 SVGAGI. The CDR3 protein is CASSRPASYNEQFF. The CDR3 bases are TGTGCCAGCAGCCGTCCGGCCTCCTACAATGAGCAGTTCTTC.

This chain uses TRBV6-2 or TRBV6-3 with TRBJ2-1; 8 bases are a match to TRBD1. The junction had 11 bases not matched to a gene; V was cut back by 7 bases and J by 9 bases. This CDR3 is 14 amino acids long. From germline, CDR1 is MNHEY and CDR2 SVGEGT. This CDR3 reads CASTLWGQGAEQFF. The CDR3 DNA is TGTGCCAGCACTTTGTGGGGTCAGGGGGCTGAGCAGTTCTTC.

This rearrangement joins TRBV20-1 to TRBJ1-2; D is unclear. V lost 3 bases and J lost 6, with 5 bases in between. Germline V gives CDR1 DFQATT, CDR2 SNEGSKA (reference sequence). The CDR3 runs 10 residues. The CDR3 DNA sequence: TGCAGTGCTAGCAAGAATGGCTACACCTTC. Translated, it gives CSASKNGYTF.

By its share, this clonotype is medium-sized. The chain is built from TRBV3-1 and TRBJ1-3; D unclear. V lost 0 bases and J 4 bases, leaving 10 bases between the germline ends. CDR3 size: 15 residues. The germline V gene has CDR1 LGHDT and CDR2 YNNKEL (reference sequence). In nucleotides, the CDR3 is TGTGCCAGCAGCCAAGATGGCAGCTCCGGAAACACCATATATTTT. Protein product: CASSQDGSSGNTIYF.

This clonotype was detected many times. CDR3 region: CATSSPGALGGTYEQYF. Written as DNA, the CDR3 is TGTGCCACCAGCTCACCCGGGGCCCTAGGCGGGACCTACGAGCAGTACTTC. The chain carries TRBV15 and TRBJ2-7; possibly TRBD2 for D (6 bases). In germline, CDR1 is LNHNV, CDR2 YYDKDF (reference sequence). The CDR3 contains 17 residues. V lost 5 bases, J lost 2 bases, and 22 bases lay in between.

The chain is built from TRBV12-3 or TRBV12-4 and TRBJ1-1, with D hard to call. Trimming cost V 0 bases and J 2 bases, with 10 bases left between them. CDR3 length: 15 amino acids. Here the CDR3 DNA reads TGTGCCAGCAGTTTAGCGCGTACATTAAACACTGAAGCTTTCTTT. This gives the protein CASSLARTLNTEAFF.

This clonotype counts as medium-sized. The chain's CDR3 is CASSLGQNTGELFF. CDR3 nucleotide sequence: TGTGCCAGCAGTTTGGGACAGAACACCGGGGAGCTGTTTTTT. The chain has TRBV6-1 and TRBJ2-2; maybe TRBD1 (6 bases). The ends were cut back, 5 bases at V and 1 base at J, with 8 bases in the middle. CDR3 length: 14 amino acids. Per the germline V gene, CDR1 is MNHNS and CDR2 is SASEGT.

By sample fraction, this clonotype is medium-sized (0.01 to 0.1%). The chain links TRBV10-3 to TRBJ1-2, with D possibly matching TRBD1 (5 bases). V lost 2 bases, J lost 5 bases, and 15 bases lay in between. Per the germline V gene, CDR1 is ENHRY and CDR2 is SYGVKD. The CDR3 length is 15 residues. CDR3 in DNA: TGTGCCATCAGTGAGCCCGAGGGGCACAGATATGGCTACACCTTC. Translated, it gives CAISEPEGHRYGYTF.

This clonotype ranks as medium-sized (0.01 to 0.1%). The chain carries TRBV6-5 and TRBJ2-5; 8 nucleotides line up with TRBD1. Germline-derived CDR1 and CDR2 are MNHEY and SVGAGI. The CDR3 has 15 residues. The J segment lost 5 bases and the V segment lost 4 bases, leaving 9 bases of the junction unmatched. The CDR3 nucleotides are TGTGCCAGCAGTTTTAGGACAGGGAGATCGGAGACCCAGTACTTC. Its protein product is CASSFRTGRSETQYF.

This clonotype is classed as medium-sized. The chain carries TRBV7-2 and TRBJ1-2; D perhaps matches TRBD1 (6 bases). The germline CDR1 and CDR2 sequences are SGHTA and FQGNSA. CDR3 size: 16 residues. With 0 bases removed from V and 5 bases from J, the gap between germline ends came to 16 bases. CDR3 residues: CASSLALTGGRYGYTF. Written as DNA, the CDR3 is TGTGCCAGCAGCTTAGCGCTAACCGGGGGCCGATATGGCTACACCTTC.

This clonotype is medium-sized by share. The J gene is TRBJ2-7, the V gene TRBV3-1, with 8 bases lining up with TRBD2. Losses at the gene ends were 4 bases for V and 6 bases for J; bases not matched to a gene: 5. The CDR3 has 13 amino acids. Per the germline V gene, CDR1 is LGHDT and CDR2 is YNNKEL (reference sequence). As DNA, the CDR3 is TGTGCCAGCAGCCTTAATAGCGGGACCGAGCAGTACTTC. Encoded protein: CASSLNSGTEQYF.